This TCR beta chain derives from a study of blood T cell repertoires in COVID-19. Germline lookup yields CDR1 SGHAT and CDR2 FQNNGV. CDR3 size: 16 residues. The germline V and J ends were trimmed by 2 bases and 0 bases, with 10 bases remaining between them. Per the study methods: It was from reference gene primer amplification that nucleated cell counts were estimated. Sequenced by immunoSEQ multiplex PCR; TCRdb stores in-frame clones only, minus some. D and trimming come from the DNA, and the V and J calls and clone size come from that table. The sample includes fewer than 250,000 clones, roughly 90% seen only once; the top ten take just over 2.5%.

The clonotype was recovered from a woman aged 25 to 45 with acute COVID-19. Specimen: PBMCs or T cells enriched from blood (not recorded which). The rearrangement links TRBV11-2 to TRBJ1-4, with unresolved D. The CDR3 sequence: CASSLNLRATNEKLFF. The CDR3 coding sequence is TGTGCCAGCAGCTTAAACCTGCGAGCAACTAATGAAAAACTGTTTTTT.